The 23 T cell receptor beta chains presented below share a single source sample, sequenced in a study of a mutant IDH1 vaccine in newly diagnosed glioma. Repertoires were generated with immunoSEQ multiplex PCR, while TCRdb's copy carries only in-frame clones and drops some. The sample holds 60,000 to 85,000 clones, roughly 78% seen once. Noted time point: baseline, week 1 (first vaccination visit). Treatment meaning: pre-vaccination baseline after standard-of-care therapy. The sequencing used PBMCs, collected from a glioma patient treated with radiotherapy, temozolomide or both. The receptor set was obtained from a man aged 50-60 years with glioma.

CDR3 DNA sequence: TGCGCCAGCAGCACCAGCACAGATACGCAGTATTTT. Translating it yields CASSTSTDTQYF. The J gene is TRBJ2-3, the V gene TRBV5-1; no firm D call. Trimming took off 4 bases at V and 0 bases at J, with 3 bases between the two ends. This CDR3 spans 12 amino acids. The germline V gene has CDR1 SGHRS and CDR2 YFSETQ.

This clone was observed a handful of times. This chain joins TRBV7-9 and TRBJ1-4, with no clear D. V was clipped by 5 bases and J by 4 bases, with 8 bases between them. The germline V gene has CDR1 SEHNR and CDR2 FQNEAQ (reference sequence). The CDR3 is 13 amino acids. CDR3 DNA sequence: TGTGCCAGCAGCCCCCCCAATAATGAAAAACTGTTTTTT. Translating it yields CASSPPNNEKLFF.

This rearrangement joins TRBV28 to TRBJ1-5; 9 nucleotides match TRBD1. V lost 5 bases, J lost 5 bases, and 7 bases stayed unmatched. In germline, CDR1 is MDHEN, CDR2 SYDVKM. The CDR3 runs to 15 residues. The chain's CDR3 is CASSPGTGWDQPQHF. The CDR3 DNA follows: TGTGCCAGCAGTCCGGGGACAGGGTGGGATCAGCCCCAGCATTTT. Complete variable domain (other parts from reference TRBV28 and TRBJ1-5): DVKVTQSSRYLVKRTGEKVFLECVQDMDHENMFWYRQDPGLGLRLIYFSYDVKMKEKGDIPEGYSVSREKKERFSLILESASTNQTSMYLCASSPGTGWDQPQHFGDGTRLSIL.

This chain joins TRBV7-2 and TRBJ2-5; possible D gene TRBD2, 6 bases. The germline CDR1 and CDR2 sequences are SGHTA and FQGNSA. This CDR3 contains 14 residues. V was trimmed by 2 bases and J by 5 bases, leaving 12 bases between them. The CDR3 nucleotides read TGTGCCAGCAGCTTAAATGCGGGGTGGGAGACCCAGTACTTC. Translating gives CASSLNAGWETQYF. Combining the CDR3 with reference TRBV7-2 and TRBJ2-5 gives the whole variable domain GAGVSQSPSNKVTEKGKDVELRCDPISGHTALYWYRQSLGQGLEFLIYFQGNSAPDKSGLPSDRFSAERTGGSVSTLTIQRTQQEDSAVYLCASSLNAGWETQYFGPGTRLLVL.

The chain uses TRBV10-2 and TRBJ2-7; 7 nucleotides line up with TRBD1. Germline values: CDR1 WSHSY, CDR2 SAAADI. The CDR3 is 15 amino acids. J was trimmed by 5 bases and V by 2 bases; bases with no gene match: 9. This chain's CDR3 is CASSEPSTGADEQYF. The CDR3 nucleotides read TGCGCCAGCAGTGAGCCGAGCACAGGGGCCGACGAGCAGTACTTC.

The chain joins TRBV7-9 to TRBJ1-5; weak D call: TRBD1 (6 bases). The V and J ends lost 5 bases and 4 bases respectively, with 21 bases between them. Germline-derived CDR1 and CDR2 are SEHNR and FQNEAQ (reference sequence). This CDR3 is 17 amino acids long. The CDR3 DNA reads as TGTGCCAGCAGCCATAACAGGGATGGAAGTTATAATCAGCCCCAGCATTTT. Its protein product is CASSHNRDGSYNQPQHF.

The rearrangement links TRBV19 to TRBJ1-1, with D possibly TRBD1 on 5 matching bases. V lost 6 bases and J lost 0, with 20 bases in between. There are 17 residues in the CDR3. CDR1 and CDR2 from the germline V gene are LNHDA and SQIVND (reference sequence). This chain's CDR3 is CASRHRTSRVLNTEAFF. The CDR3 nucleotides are TGTGCCAGTAGACACAGGACCTCCAGGGTTCTGAACACTGAAGCTTTCTTT.

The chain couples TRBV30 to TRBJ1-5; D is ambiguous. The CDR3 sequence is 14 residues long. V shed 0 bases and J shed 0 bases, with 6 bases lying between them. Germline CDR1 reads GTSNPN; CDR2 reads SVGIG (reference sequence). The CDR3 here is CAWSVPYSNQPQHF. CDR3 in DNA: TGTGCCTGGAGTGTACCTTATAGCAATCAGCCCCAGCATTTT. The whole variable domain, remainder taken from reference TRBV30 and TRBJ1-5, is SQTIHQWPATLVQPVGSPLSLECTVEGTSNPNLYWYRQAAGRGLQLLFYSVGIGQISSEVPQNLSASRPQDRQFILSSKKLLLSDSGFYLCAWSVPYSNQPQHFGDGTRLSIL.

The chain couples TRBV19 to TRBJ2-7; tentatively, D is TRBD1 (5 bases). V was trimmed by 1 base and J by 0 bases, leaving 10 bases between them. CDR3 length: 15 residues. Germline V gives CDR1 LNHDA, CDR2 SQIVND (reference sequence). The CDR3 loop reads CASSIGQGFSYEQYF. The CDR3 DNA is TGTGCCAGTAGTATAGGTCAGGGATTCTCCTACGAGCAGTACTTC.

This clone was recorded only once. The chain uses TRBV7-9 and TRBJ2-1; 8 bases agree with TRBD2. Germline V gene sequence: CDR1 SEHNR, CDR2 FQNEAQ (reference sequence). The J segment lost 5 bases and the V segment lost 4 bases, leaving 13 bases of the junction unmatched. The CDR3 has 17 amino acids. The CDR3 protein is CASSSPSYSGEHNEQFF. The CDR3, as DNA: TGTGCCAGCAGCTCGCCCAGTTATAGCGGGGAACACAATGAGCAGTTCTTC.

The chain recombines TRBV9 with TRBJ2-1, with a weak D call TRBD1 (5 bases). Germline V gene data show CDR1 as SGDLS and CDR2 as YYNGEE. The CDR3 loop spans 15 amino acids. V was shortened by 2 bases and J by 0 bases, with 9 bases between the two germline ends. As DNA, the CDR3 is TGTGCCAGCAGCGTCCAGGGAAACTCCTACAATGAGCAGTTCTTC. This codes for CASSVQGNSYNEQFF.

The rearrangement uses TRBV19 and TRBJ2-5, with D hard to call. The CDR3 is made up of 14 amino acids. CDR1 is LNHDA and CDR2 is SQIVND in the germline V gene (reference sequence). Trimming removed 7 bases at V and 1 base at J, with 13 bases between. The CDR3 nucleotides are TGTGCCAGTAAGGCCCGAGTCGGCCAAGAGACCCAGTACTTC. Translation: CASKARVGQETQYF.

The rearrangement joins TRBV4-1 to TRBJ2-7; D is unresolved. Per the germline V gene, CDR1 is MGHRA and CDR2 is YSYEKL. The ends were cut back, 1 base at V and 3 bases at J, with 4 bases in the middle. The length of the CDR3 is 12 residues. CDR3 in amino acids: CASSQGGYEQYF. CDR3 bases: TGCGCCAGCAGCCAAGGAGGCTACGAGCAGTACTTC.

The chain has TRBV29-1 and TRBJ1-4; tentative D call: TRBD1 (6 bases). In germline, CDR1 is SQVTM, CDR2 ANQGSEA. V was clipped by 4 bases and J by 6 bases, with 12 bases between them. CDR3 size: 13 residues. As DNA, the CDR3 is TGCAGCGTTGGGGACACGGCCTATGAAAAACTGTTTTTT. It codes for CSVGDTAYEKLFF. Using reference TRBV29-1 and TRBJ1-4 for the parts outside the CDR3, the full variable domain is SAVISQKPSRDICQRGTSLTIQCQVDSQVTMMFWYRQQPGQSLTLIATANQGSEATYESGFVIDKFPISRPNLTFSTLTVSNMSPEDSSIYLCSVGDTAYEKLFFGSGTQLSVL.

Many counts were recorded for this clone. CDR3 DNA sequence: TGTGCCAGCAGTGAATGGGGAGGGTCGGGGGGCTACACCTTC. Protein sequence: CASSEWGGSGGYTF. The chain recombines TRBV25-1 with TRBJ1-2; D unresolved. Germline V gene lookup returns CDR1 MGHDK and CDR2 SYGVNS. The CDR3 runs to 14 residues. V was cut by 1 base and J by 8 bases, with 14 bases left in between.

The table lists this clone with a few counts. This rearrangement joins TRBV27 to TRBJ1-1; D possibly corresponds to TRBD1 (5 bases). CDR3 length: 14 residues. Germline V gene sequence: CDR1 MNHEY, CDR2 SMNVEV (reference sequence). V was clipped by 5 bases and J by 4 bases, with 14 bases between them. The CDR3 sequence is CASSQGTGSTEAFF. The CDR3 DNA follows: TGTGCCAGCAGTCAGGGTACAGGTAGCACTGAAGCTTTCTTT.

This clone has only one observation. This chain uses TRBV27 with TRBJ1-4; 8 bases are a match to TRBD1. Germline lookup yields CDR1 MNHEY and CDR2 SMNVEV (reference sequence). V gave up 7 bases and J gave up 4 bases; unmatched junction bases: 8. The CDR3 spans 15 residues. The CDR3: CASKARTGSNEKLFF. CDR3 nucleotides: TGTGCCAGCAAAGCTCGGACAGGGAGTAATGAAAAACTGTTTTTT.

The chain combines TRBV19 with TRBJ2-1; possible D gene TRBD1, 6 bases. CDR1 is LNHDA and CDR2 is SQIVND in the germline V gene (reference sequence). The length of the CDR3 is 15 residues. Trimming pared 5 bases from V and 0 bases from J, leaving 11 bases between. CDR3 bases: TGTGCCAGTAGTTACACAGGGCACTCCTACAATGAGCAGTTCTTC. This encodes CASSYTGHSYNEQFF. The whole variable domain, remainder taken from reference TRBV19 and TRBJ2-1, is DGGITQSPKYLFRKEGQNVTLSCEQNLNHDAMYWYRQDPGQGLRLIYYSQIVNDFQKGDIAEGYSVSREKKESFPLTVTSAQKNPTAFYLCASSYTGHSYNEQFFGPGTRLTVL.

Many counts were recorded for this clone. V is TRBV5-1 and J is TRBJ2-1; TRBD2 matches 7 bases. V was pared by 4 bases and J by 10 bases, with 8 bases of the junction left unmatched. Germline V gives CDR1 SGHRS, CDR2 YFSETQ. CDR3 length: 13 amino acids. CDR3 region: CASSMTGGKEQFF. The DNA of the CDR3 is TGCGCCAGCAGCATGACCGGGGGGAAAGAGCAGTTCTTC.

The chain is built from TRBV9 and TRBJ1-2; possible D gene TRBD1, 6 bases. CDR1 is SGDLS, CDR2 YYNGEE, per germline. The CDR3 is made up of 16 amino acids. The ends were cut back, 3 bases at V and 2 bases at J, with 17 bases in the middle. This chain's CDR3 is CASSADGGRGNYGYTF. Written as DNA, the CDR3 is TGTGCCAGCAGCGCCGATGGAGGCAGGGGAAACTATGGCTACACCTTC.

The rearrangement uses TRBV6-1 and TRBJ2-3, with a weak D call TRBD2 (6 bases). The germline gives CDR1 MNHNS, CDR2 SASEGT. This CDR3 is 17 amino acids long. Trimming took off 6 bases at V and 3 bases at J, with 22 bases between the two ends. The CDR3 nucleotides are TGTGCCAGCAGCGAAATGTCGGCGGGGCGAGCTACAGATACGCAGTATTTT. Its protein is CASSEMSAGRATDTQYF.

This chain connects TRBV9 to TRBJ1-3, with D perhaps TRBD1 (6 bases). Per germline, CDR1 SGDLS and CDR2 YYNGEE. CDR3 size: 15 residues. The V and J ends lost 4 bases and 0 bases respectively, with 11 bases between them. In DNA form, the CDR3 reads TGTGCCAGCAGCCCGGACAGTTTCTCTGGAAACACCATATATTTT. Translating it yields CASSPDSFSGNTIYF.

The CDR3 region is CASSLQSVYEQYF. DNA for the CDR3: TGTGCCAGCAGCTTACAGTCGGTGTACGAGCAGTACTTC. This sequence joins TRBV7-9 and TRBJ2-7, with D unclear. There are 13 residues in the CDR3. In germline, CDR1 is SEHNR, CDR2 FQNEAQ (reference sequence). Trimming left V 2 bases short and J 4 bases short, with 9 bases between.